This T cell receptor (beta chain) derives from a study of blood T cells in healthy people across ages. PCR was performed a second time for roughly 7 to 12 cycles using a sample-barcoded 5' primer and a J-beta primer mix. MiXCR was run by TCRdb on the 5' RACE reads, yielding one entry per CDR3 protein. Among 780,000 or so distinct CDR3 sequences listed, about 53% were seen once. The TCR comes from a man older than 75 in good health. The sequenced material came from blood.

The CDR3 nucleotides read TGTGCCAGCAGCCCAACAGGGGAGGATTCACCCCTCCACTTT. It translates to CASSPTGEDSPLHF. The chain recombines TRBV11-2 with TRBJ1-6; 7 bases are shared with TRBD1. This CDR3 has 14 amino acids. The ends lost 5 bases at V and 8 bases at J; junction bases unmatched: 6. Germline lookup yields CDR1 SGHAT and CDR2 FQNNGV.